In its sample, the clone carrying this T cell receptor (beta chain) was seen once. What it binds is not known. Trimming took off 1 base at V and 1 base at J, with 13 bases between the two ends. The CDR3 runs to 15 residues. Germline V gene lookup returns CDR1 GTSNPN and CDR2 SVGIG (reference sequence). This entry belongs to a study of T cell responses to AZD1222 COVID-19 vaccine. Study-wide findings and caveats: Nearly half of the spike-specific TCRs reportedly recognize variant regions that carry no mutations.

TCRdb keeps only in-frame clones here, not all; method: immunoSEQ multiplex PCR. The data show over 65,000 clones, around 90% seen once. The rearrangement uses TRBV30 and TRBJ2-5; D perhaps matches TRBD2 (5 bases). The source of this sequence is an adult who received the AZD1222 COVID-19 vaccine. The sample was peripheral blood, taken 28 days after the second AZD1222 dose. DNA for the CDR3: TGTGCCTGGAGTGATTTCGGGAAGAGCCAAGAGACCCAGTACTTC. Its translation: CAWSDFGKSQETQYF.